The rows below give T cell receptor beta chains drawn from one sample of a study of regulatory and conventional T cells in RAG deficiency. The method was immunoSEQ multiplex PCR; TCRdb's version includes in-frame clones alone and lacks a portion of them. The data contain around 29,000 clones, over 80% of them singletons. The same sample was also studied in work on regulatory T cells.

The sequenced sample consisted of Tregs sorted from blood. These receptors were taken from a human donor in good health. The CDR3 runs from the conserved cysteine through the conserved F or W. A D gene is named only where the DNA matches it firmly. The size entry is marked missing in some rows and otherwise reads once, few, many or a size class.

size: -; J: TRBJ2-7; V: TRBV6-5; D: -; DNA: TGTGCCAGCAGCCGACGGGGACCGGGGGAGCAGTACTTC; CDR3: CASSRRGPGEQYF
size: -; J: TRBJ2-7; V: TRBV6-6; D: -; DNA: TGTGCCAGCGCCCCGAGTCTCTCCAGGCAGTACTTC; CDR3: CASAPSLSRQYF
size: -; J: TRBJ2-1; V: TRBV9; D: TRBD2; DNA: TGTGCCAGCAGCGTCCGAATGGGACTAGCGGGAGGGGCTCGCTCCTACAATGAGCAGTTCTTC; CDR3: CASSVRMGLAGGARSYNEQFF
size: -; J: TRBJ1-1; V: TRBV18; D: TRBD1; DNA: TGTGCCAGCTCTCCGACCGGGACAGGTTGGAGTGCAGCTTTCTTT; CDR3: CASSPTGTGWSAAFF
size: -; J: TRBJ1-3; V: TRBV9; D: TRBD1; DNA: TGTGCCAGCAGCGTATTCTCTCAGGGGGGAATCTCTGGAAACACCATATATTTT; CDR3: CASSVFSQGGISGNTIYF
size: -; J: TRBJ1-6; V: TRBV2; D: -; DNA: TGTGCCAGCAGTGTAGATAATAATTCACCCCTCCACTTT; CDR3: CASSVDNNSPLHF
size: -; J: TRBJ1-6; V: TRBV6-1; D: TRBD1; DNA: TGTGCCAGCAGTGGACTAATGGGACAGGGAAATTCACCCCTCCACTTT; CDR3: CASSGLMGQGNSPLHF
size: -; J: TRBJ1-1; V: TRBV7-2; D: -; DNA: TGTGCCAGCAGCCAACCCACTTCATTGAACACTGAAGCTTTCTTT; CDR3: CASSQPTSLNTEAFF
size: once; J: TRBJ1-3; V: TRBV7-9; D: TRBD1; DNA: TGTGCCAGCAGCAACCCGGGACAGGCTTCAGGAAACACCATATATTTT; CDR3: CASSNPGQASGNTIYF
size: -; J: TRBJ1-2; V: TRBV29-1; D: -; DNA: TGCAGCGCGGCCAGTCCCTTGGCTGGCTACACCTTC; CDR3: CSAASPLAGYTF
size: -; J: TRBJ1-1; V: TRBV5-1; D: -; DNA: TGCGCCAGCAGCTTAGGGAGGAACACTGAAGCTTTCTTT; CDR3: CASSLGRNTEAFF
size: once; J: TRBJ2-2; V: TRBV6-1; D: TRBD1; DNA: TGTGCCAGCAGTCCGGGACAGGGGGAATCCGGGGAGCTGTTTTTT; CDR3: CASSPGQGESGELFF
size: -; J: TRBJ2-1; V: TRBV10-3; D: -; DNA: TGTGCCATACAAGCCGGGACGTTTATTTCCAATGAGCAGTTCTTC; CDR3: CAIQAGTFISNEQFF
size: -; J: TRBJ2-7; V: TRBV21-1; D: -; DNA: TGTGCCAGCAGCTCCCGGACAGGGGCGAGCTCCTACGAGCAGTACTTC; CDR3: CASSSRTGASSYEQYF
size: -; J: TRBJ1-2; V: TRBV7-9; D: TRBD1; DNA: TGTGCCAGCAGCGTCGCAGGGGGCTTTGGCTACACCTTC; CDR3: CASSVAGGFGYTF
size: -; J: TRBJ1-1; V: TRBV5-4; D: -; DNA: TGTGCCAGCAGCCCCGGTCCCTTGAACACTGAAGCTTTCTTT; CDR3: CASSPGPLNTEAFF
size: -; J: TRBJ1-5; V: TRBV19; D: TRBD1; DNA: TGTGCCAGTAGGGTGACAGGGGGCGGAAATCAGCCCCAGCATTTT; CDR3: CASRVTGGGNQPQHF
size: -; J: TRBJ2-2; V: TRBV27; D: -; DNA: TGTGCCAGCAGTTTATTTACAAACACCGGGGAGCTGTTTTTT; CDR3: CASSLFTNTGELFF
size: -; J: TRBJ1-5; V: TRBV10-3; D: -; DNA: TGTGCCATCAGTGACGGGCGGTTGGATCAGCCCCAGCATTTT; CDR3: CAISDGRLDQPQHF
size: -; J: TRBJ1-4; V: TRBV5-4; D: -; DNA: TGTGCCAGCAGCGGAGGAGGGGTGGGGAATGAAAAACTGTTTTTT; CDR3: CASSGGGVGNEKLFF
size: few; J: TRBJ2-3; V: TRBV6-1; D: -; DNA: TGTGCCAGCAGTGGCCGGGGCCTCCTCCTTACAGATACGCAGTATTTT; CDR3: CASSGRGLLLTDTQYF
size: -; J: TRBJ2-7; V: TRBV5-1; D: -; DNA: TGCGCCAGCAGCTCGGGGAATCGAAACTGGGGCTTACTATACGAGCAGTACTTC; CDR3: CASSSGNRNWGLLYEQYF
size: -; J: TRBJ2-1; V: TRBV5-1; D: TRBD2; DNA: TGCGCCAGCAGCTTACGGTCTAGCGGGGCGGGGGAGCAGTTCTTC; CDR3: CASSLRSSGAGEQFF
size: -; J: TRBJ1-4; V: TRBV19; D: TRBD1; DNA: TGTGCCAGTAGTCCCCAGGGGGTTGCGATGAGGAAAAAACTGTTTTTT; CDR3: CASSPQGVAMRKKLFF
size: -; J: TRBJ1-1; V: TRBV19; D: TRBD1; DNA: TGTGCCAGTAGTACCCTGCGAGGGGGCAGGAACACTGAAGCTTTCTTT; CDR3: CASSTLRGGRNTEAFF
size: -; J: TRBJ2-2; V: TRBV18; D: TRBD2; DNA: TGTGCCAGCTCACCGGGAGGGGACGTCGGGGAGCTGTTTTTT; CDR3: CASSPGGDVGELFF
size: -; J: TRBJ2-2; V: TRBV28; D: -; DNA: TGTGCCAGCAGTTTAGCAGTCAGGGGAAACACCGGGGAGCTGTTTTTT; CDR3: CASSLAVRGNTGELFF
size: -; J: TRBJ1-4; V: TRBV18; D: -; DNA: TGTGCCAGCTCACCACTTCATAAGGGAGGCAATGAAAAACTGTTTTTT; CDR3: CASSPLHKGGNEKLFF
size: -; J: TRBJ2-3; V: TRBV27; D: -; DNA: TGTGCCAGCAGTTTATCGACTTTTAGTACGGATACGCAGTATTTT; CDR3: CASSLSTFSTDTQYF
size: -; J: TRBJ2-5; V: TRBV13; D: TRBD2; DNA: TGTGCCAGCAGCCTCCGGCGGGGGGGGATACAAGAGACCCAGTACTTC; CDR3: CASSLRRGGIQETQYF
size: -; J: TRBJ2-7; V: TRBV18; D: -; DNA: TGTGCCAGCTCACAGGGGGTTTACGAGCAGTACTTC; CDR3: CASSQGVYEQYF
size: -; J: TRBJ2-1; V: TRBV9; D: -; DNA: TGTGCCAGCAGCCCGGACCCCCTGAACAATGAGCAGTTCTTC; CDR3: CASSPDPLNNEQFF
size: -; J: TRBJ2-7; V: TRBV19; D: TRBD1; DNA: TGTGCCAGTAGTCCCCTGGGACAGGGGGGTTCCTACGAGCAGTACTTC; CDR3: CASSPLGQGGSYEQYF
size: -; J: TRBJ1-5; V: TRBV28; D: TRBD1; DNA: TGTGCCAGCAGTCGGACGGACAGGGTTGATCAGCCCCAGCATTTT; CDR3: CASSRTDRVDQPQHF
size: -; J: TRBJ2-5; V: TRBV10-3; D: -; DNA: TGTGCCATCAGTGAGGGAGGAGCCCTCCAAGAGACCCAGTACTTC; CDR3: CAISEGGALQETQYF
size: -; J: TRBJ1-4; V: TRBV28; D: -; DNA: TGTGCCAGCAGTCTAAGTACAGAAAAACTGTTTTTT; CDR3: CASSLSTEKLFF
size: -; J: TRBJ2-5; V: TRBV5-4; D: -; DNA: TGTGCCAGCAGCTGGGGGGAGGACCAGTACTTC; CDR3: CASSWGEDQYF
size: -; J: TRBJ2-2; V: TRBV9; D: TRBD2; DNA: TGTGCCAGCAGCGTAGTCGCGGGGGGCACCGGGGAGCTGTTTTTT; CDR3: CASSVVAGGTGELFF
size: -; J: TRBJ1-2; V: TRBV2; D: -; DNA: TGTGCCAGCAGTGCGGGGGTGAATGGCTACACCTTC; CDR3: CASSAGVNGYTF
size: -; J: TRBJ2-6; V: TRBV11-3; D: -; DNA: TGTGCCAGCAGCCCAGGGCCAGGGTCTGGGGCCAACGTCCTGACTTTC; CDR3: CASSPGPGSGANVLTF
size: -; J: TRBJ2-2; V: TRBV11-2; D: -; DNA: TGTGCCAGCAGCCCGATGGGACGGAACACCGGGGAGCTGTTTTTT; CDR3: CASSPMGRNTGELFF
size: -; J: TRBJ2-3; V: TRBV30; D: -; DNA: TGTGCCTGGAAGCGGAGGGGGACGGACACAGATACGCAGTATTTT; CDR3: CAWKRRGTDTDTQYF
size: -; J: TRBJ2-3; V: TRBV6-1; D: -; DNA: TGTGCCAGCAGTGATCCCCCGTGGGATACGCAGTATTTT; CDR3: CASSDPPWDTQYF
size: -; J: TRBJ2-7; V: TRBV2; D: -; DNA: TGTGCCAGCAGTCGAGGGGTGACTCTCCGCTCCTACGAGCAGTACTTC; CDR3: CASSRGVTLRSYEQYF
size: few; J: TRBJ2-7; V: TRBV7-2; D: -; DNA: TGTGCCAGCAGCCGACCCGACGACGAGCAGTACTTC; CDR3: CASSRPDDEQYF
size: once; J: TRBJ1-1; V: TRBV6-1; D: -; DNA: TGTGCCAGCAGTCGGCAGTCTTCGAACACTGAAGCTTTCTTT; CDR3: CASSRQSSNTEAFF